This T cell receptor (beta chain) came from a study of T cells in localized non-small cell lung cancer. Remarks on this clone: Its specificity is unknown.

Method: immunoSEQ multiplex PCR; TCRdb's copy keeps in-frame clones and lacks some. This table has fewer than 12,000 clones, 70% to 80% appearing once. Study findings and constraints: Longer overall survival was seen with higher T cell density measured in blood. Sequencing was limited to one tumor region, leaving the possibility of heterogeneity open. Adjacent uninvolved lung tissue had the highest T cell clonality, exceeding tumor.

The TCR sequence derives from a male donor aged 60 or older with stage I lung adenocarcinoma. The input for sequencing was peripheral blood, taken before any cancer treatment.

The CDR3 DNA sequence: TGTGCCAGCAGCTACGGACAGGGGGCTTATGAAAAACTGTTTTTT. This sequence encodes CASSYGQGAYEKLFF. The chain uses TRBV28 and TRBJ1-4; the match to TRBD1 covers 11 bases. Looked up from germline, CDR1 is MDHEN and CDR2 is SYDVKM. The CDR3 has 15 amino acids. V shed 6 bases and J 6 bases; nucleotides not matched to a gene: 6.